These 10 T cell receptor beta chains came from one sample sequenced in a study of post-analysis software for immune sequencing data. Study results and limitations: TRBV segments more frequent in patients than in controls numbered roughly 5 and included TRBV5-6, TRBV5-1 and TRBV20-1.

These receptors' targets are unknown. Prepared libraries of TCR beta cDNA carried unique molecular identifiers. TCRdb redid the calling of the PCR reads with MiXCR, one entry per CDR3 protein. This table holds more than 450,000 distinct CDR3 sequences, 44% found once. The sample was blood. These receptors were taken from a girl aged 10 to 17 with multiple sclerosis.

The V and J genes are TRBV7-6 and TRBJ1-1; 8 bases fit TRBD1. V was pared by 4 bases and J by 2 bases, with 3 bases of the junction left unmatched. CDR3 length: 14 amino acids. Germline CDR1 reads SGHVS; CDR2 reads FNYEAQ. This chain's CDR3 is CASSSGGDNTEAFF. Here the CDR3 DNA reads TGTGCCAGCAGCTCAGGGGGCGATAACACTGAAGCTTTCTTT.

This rearrangement joins TRBV4-1 to TRBJ1-1, with 9 bases aligning to TRBD1. This CDR3 is built from 16 residues. CDR1 is MGHRA and CDR2 is YSYEKL in the germline V gene. With V trimmed by 1 base and J by 3 bases, 6 bases remained unmatched. The CDR3 nucleotides read TGCGCCAGCAGCCAAGTCCCGGGACAGGGCCACACTGAAGCTTTCTTT. Amino acids: CASSQVPGQGHTEAFF.

J is TRBJ2-1 and V is TRBV20-1, with 10 nucleotides matching TRBD2. Trimming cost V 3 bases and J 2 bases; bases outside gene matches: 7. CDR3 length: 16 amino acids. Germline loops: CDR1 DFQATT, CDR2 SNEGSKA (reference sequence). The DNA for the CDR3 is TGCAGTGCTAGGCCCCCTCTAGCGGGGGCCTACAATGAGCAGTTCTTC. Protein sequence: CSARPPLAGAYNEQFF.

The J gene is TRBJ1-1, the V gene TRBV7-2, with a possible D match to TRBD1 (6 bases). Trimming shortened V by 4 bases and J by 5 bases, and 17 bases separated the two germline ends. CDR1 SGHTA and CDR2 FQGNSA come from the germline V gene. The CDR3 is made up of 15 amino acids. CDR3 nucleotide sequence: TGTGCCAGCAGCTGGACAAGCGGGGGGCGAACTGAAGCTTTCTTT. Amino acids: CASSWTSGGRTEAFF.

The gene calls are TRBV7-3 and TRBJ2-1, with D possibly called TRBD1 or TRBD2 (5 bases each). Germline V gives CDR1 SGHTA, CDR2 FQGTGA. With 6 bases removed from V and 4 bases from J, the gap between germline ends came to 13 bases. The CDR3 is 14 residues long. The CDR3 DNA reads TGTGCCAGCAGTCTAGGCTGGGGGTACAATGAGCAGTTCTTC. Protein: CASSLGWGYNEQFF.

This chain uses TRBV24-1 with TRBJ1-2, with TRBD1 matching over 7 bases. The length of the CDR3 is 15 residues. V shed 7 bases and J 0 bases; nucleotides not matched to a gene: 7. Germline V gene lookup returns CDR1 KGHDR and CDR2 SFDVKD. The CDR3 loop is CATRDGTVANYGYTF. In DNA form, the CDR3 reads TGTGCCACCAGGGATGGGACAGTCGCTAACTATGGCTACACCTTC.

The V gene is TRBV2, the J gene TRBJ2-4; D perhaps matches TRBD2 (6 bases). The V end was cut by 8 bases, the J end by 0 bases, with 8 bases between. The CDR3 loop spans 13 amino acids. The germline V gene encodes CDR1 SNHLY and CDR2 FYNNEI. CDR3 in DNA: TGTGCCAGCGGGCGGGAAGCCAAAAACATTCAGTACTTC. It encodes CASGREAKNIQYF.

This clonotype was observed a few times. The V and J genes are TRBV4-1 and TRBJ2-5; 11 bases map to TRBD2. The length of the CDR3 is 17 residues. V lost 0 bases and J lost 4; bases outside the gene matches: 7. Germline lookup yields CDR1 MGHRA and CDR2 YSYEKL. CDR3 residues: CASSQDGTSGRGETQYF. The CDR3 bases are TGCGCCAGCAGCCAAGATGGGACTAGCGGCAGGGGAGAGACCCAGTACTTC.

The chain links TRBV5-1 to TRBJ2-2; D not resolved. Germline loops: CDR1 SGHRS, CDR2 YFSETQ. This CDR3 comprises 18 residues. Deletions cut 0 bases from V and 6 bases from J, with 21 bases between. CDR3 coding DNA: TGCGCCAGCAGCTTGGCGGCGGCAACCTTGATCCCCCCCGGGGAGCTGTTTTTT. Its protein is CASSLAAATLIPPGELFF.

This chain links TRBV12-3 or TRBV12-4 with TRBJ2-1; the match to TRBD2 covers 10 bases. The CDR3 has 15 residues. The ends lost 3 bases at V and 9 bases at J; junction bases unmatched: 8. Here the CDR3 reads CASSFPASGGSEQFF. CDR3 DNA: TGTGCCAGCAGTTTCCCGGCTAGCGGGGGTAGTGAGCAGTTCTTC.